This T cell receptor beta chain was retrieved from a study of beta chain features in type 1 diabetes. Study-level points and caveats: It was possible that PCR favored shorter templates, equally so in patients and controls.

This clone was counted a few times. What it binds is unknown. The V end was cut by 5 bases, the J end by 7 bases, with 5 bases between. This CDR3 contains 9 residues. Germline V gene lookup returns CDR1 SQVTM and CDR2 ANQGSEA. Investigators reverse transcribed all isolated RNA, so they sequenced expressed TCRB transcripts. Sequencing was performed with immunoSEQ multiplex PCR; in TCRdb, only in-frame clones are kept and a portion is missing. Among 350,000 to 400,000 clones listed, less than 15% were seen once. This chain uses TRBV29-1 with TRBJ1-1; D is unresolved. The source is a woman aged 18-29 years in good health. The sample was naive CD4+ T cells from blood. DNA for the CDR3: TGCAGCGTTTCAGGTGAAGCTTTCTTT. It specifies CSVSGEAFF.